Detailed here is one TCR beta chain. This sample is drawn from a study of blood T cell repertoires in COVID-19. Overall study context: Acute and convalescent COVID-19 specimens originated in the United States, Italy and Spain. Nucleic acid was either cDNA or gDNA, and it came from T cells, B-cell-depleted T cells, or PBMCs.

The authors' processing: Reference gene primers were amplified, and this amplification served to estimate nucleated cell counts. Using immunoSEQ multiplex PCR, the repertoire was profiled, and TCRdb retains in-frame clones only, with some absent. The DNA gave D and trimming, while V, J and clone size come from that table. In the table there are some 270,000 clones, 85% to 90% of which are singletons. The CDR3 contains 15 residues. Germline lookup yields CDR1 SGHRS and CDR2 YFSETQ. The V and J ends lost 1 base and 0 bases respectively, with 7 bases between them. The sequencing input was peripheral blood. The chain uses TRBV5-1 and TRBJ1-4; D gene ambiguous. This clonotype was obtained from a woman in her thirties or forties who had recovered from COVID-19. The DNA for the CDR3 is TGCGCCAGCAGCTTGACGGTTGCAACTAATGAAAAACTGTTTTTT. Amino acid sequence: CASSLTVATNEKLFF.